These 27 T cell receptor beta chains share one sample of origin, sequenced in a study of CD8 T cells in Susac syndrome. Reverse transcription of about 0.5 to 1 ug RNA was carried out with random hexamers. One entry per CDR3 protein results from TCRdb running MiXCR on the immunoSEQ multiplex PCR reads. The table lists about 200,000 distinct CDR3 sequences, 95% of them singletons. Specimen: CD4+ T cells from PBMCs. These receptors all come from a human donor with multiple sclerosis.

The rearrangement uses TRBV27 and TRBJ2-6; D is possibly TRBD1 (6 bases). The CDR3 consists of 15 residues. V dropped 5 bases and J dropped 0 bases, with 8 bases sitting between them. Germline V CDR1 and CDR2: MNHEY, SMNVEV (reference sequence). CDR3 amino acids: CASSDRSSGANVLTF. The CDR3 nucleotides read TGTGCCAGCAGTGACAGGTCCTCTGGGGCCAACGTCCTGACTTTC. Complete variable domain (other parts from reference TRBV27 and TRBJ2-6): EAQVTQNPRYLITVTGKKLTVTCSQNMNHEYMSWYRQDPGLGLRQIYYSMNVEVTDKGDVPEGYKVSRKEKRNFPLILESPSPNQTSLYFCASSDRSSGANVLTFGAGSRLTVL.

As for this clonotype: At one boundary the junction diverges from the germline segment, which might be a read error. The rearrangement joins TRBV5-1 to TRBJ2-7; 7 bases align to TRBD1. CDR3 size: 17 residues. The germline gives CDR1 SGHRS, CDR2 YFSETQ. CDR3 DNA sequence: TGCGCCAGCACCTTGGTAAGGCCGGGACAGAGATCCTACGAGCAGTACTTC. Protein: CASTLVRPGQRSYEQYF. Variable domain in full (rest from reference TRBV5-1 and TRBJ2-7): KAGVTQTPRYLIKTRGQQVTLSCSPISGHRSVSWYQQTPGQGLQFLFEYFSETQRNKGNFPGRFSGRQFSNSRSEMNVSTLELGDSALYLCASTLVRPGQRSYEQYFGPGTRLTVT.

The chain couples TRBV12-3 or TRBV12-4 to TRBJ2-5; D not resolved. Trimming pared 6 bases from V and 2 bases from J, leaving 13 bases between. The CDR3 runs 14 residues. This chain's CDR3 is CASSPHDTQETQYF. The DNA for the CDR3 is TGTGCCAGCAGCCCCCATGACACGCAAGAGACCCAGTACTTC.

The chain carries TRBV7-2 and TRBJ1-5; D remains ambiguous. The V gene lost 1 base and the J gene lost 0 bases, with 7 bases spanning the gap. Per the germline V gene, CDR1 is SGHTA and CDR2 is FQGNSA. The CDR3 is 15 amino acids. The CDR3 spells CASSLVSFSNQPQHF. The CDR3 DNA reads TGTGCCAGCAGCTTAGTTTCATTTAGCAATCAGCCCCAGCATTTT.

The V gene is TRBV30, the J gene TRBJ1-5; D call uncertain. There are 14 residues in the CDR3. The V and J ends lost 0 bases and 3 bases respectively, with 9 bases between them. Per germline, CDR1 GTSNPN and CDR2 SVGIG (reference sequence). CDR3: CAWSVAAYNQPQHF. The CDR3 region has the DNA TGTGCCTGGAGTGTAGCGGCCTACAATCAGCCCCAGCATTTT.

V is TRBV7-9 and J is TRBJ2-1, with 8 bases lining up with TRBD1. The CDR3 has 14 residues. Germline V gives CDR1 SEHNR, CDR2 FQNEAQ (reference sequence). With V trimmed by 5 bases and J by 14 bases, 14 bases remained unmatched. The CDR3 sequence is CASSPGLDRAGEFF. The CDR3 DNA reads as TGTGCCAGCAGCCCAGGCCTGGACAGGGCTGGAGAGTTCTTC.

The rearrangement links TRBV14 to TRBJ1-6, with D unresolved. Between the trimmed V and J ends, which lost 0 bases and 10 bases, there was a span of 16 bases. Germline CDR1 reads SGHDN; CDR2 reads FVKESK. The CDR3 spans 16 residues. The DNA for the CDR3 is TGTGCCAGCAGCCAAGATCAGAGCCGAGCCTTATCACCCCTCCACTTT. Translating it yields CASSQDQSRALSPLHF. Supplemented by reference TRBV14 and TRBJ1-6, the full variable domain reads EAGVTQFPSHSVIEKGQTVTLRCDPISGHDNLYWYRRVMGKEIKFLLHFVKESKQDESGMPNNRFLAERTGGTYSTLKVQPAELEDSGVYFCASSQDQSRALSPLHFGNGTRLTVT.

V usage is TRBV30 and J usage is TRBJ1-6; 9 bases line up with TRBD1. V was clipped by 7 bases and J by 7 bases; unmatched bases: 5. CDR1 is GTSNPN and CDR2 is SVGIG in the germline V gene (reference sequence). The CDR3 consists of 13 residues. The CDR3 DNA reads as TGTGCCTTGCCTGGACAGGGGAATTCACCCCTCCACTTT. It yields the protein CALPGQGNSPLHF.

The chain has TRBV24-1 and TRBJ2-7; D ambiguous. V lost 4 bases and J 3 bases, leaving 6 bases between the germline ends. From germline, CDR1 is KGHDR and CDR2 SFDVKD. The CDR3 totals 12 residues. The CDR3 here is CATSDLFYEQYF. The CDR3 DNA reads TGTGCCACCAGTGACTTATTCTACGAGCAGTACTTC.

The chain links TRBV19 to TRBJ1-2; D is uncertain. CDR3 size: 13 residues. The germline V gene encodes CDR1 LNHDA and CDR2 SQIVND (reference sequence). V was pared by 3 bases and J by 2 bases, with 7 bases between. The CDR3 protein is CASSIGRNYGYTF. In DNA form, the CDR3 reads TGTGCCAGTAGTATTGGGAGAAACTATGGCTACACCTTC.

The rearrangement joins TRBV5-6 to TRBJ2-5; 8 nucleotides align to TRBD1. The CDR3 is 14 residues long. The J segment lost 5 bases and the V segment lost 3 bases, leaving 6 bases of the junction unmatched. Germline V gene lookup returns CDR1 SGHDT and CDR2 YYEEEE. This chain's CDR3 is CASSYGQGGETQYF. The CDR3 DNA is TGTGCCAGCAGCTACGGACAGGGTGGGGAGACCCAGTACTTC. The variable domain in full, with the rest retrieved from reference TRBV5-6 and TRBJ2-5, is DAGVTQSPTHLIKTRGQQVTLRCSPKSGHDTVSWYQQALGQGPQFIFQYYEEEERQRGNFPDRFSGHQFPNYSSELNVNALLLGDSALYLCASSYGQGGETQYFGPGTRLLVL.

This chain links TRBV5-1 with TRBJ1-3; TRBD1 might be the D (6 bases). Germline V gives CDR1 SGHRS, CDR2 YFSETQ. V was trimmed by 4 bases and J by 0 bases, leaving 8 bases between them. The CDR3 extends over 14 amino acids. The CDR3 loop reads CASSRDNSGNTIYF. The DNA of the CDR3 is TGCGCCAGCAGCCGGGACAACTCTGGAAACACCATATATTTT.

The genes are TRBV11-1 and TRBJ1-1, with 8 bases matching TRBD1. Germline assignment: CDR1 SGHAT and CDR2 FQDESV (reference sequence). V trimming: 3 bases; J trimming: 3 bases; junction bases outside the gene matches: 3. The CDR3 extends over 14 amino acids. CDR3 protein: CASSFPDRDTEAFF. The CDR3 region has the DNA TGTGCCAGCAGCTTCCCGGACAGGGACACTGAAGCTTTCTTT.

The chain has TRBV5-6 and TRBJ2-1; 9 bases fit TRBD2. This CDR3 has 16 amino acids. CDR1 is SGHDT and CDR2 is YYEEEE in the germline V gene. J lost 6 bases, V lost 2 bases, and 9 bases had no gene match. CDR3 protein: CASSLLSGLASNEQFF. The CDR3 DNA reads TGTGCCAGCAGCTTACTCTCGGGACTAGCCTCCAATGAGCAGTTCTTC.

This chain uses TRBV5-1 with TRBJ2-5; unclear D gene. V lost 2 bases to trimming and J lost 5 bases, with 10 bases between them. Germline-derived CDR1 and CDR2 are SGHRS and YFSETQ. The CDR3 sequence is 13 residues long. CDR3 protein: CASSFDIRETQYF. The CDR3 DNA is TGCGCCAGCAGCTTTGACATAAGGGAGACCCAGTACTTC.

The CDR3 sequence is CSGQHQETQYF. The CDR3 DNA sequence: TGCAGCGGACAGCACCAAGAGACCCAGTACTTC. The V call is TRBV20-1, the J call TRBJ2-5; a weak D match, TRBD1 (6 bases). This CDR3 has 11 residues. Germline CDR1 and CDR2: DFQATT and SNEGSKA (reference sequence).

V and J are TRBV28 and TRBJ1-5; D gene ambiguous. Trimming pared 8 bases from V and 7 bases from J, leaving 6 bases between. The germline V gene encodes CDR1 MDHEN and CDR2 SYDVKM. The CDR3 totals 10 residues. For the CDR3, the DNA is TGTGCCAGCGGTGGGCAGCCCCAGCATTTT. This translates into CASGGQPQHF.

The chain links TRBV20-1 to TRBJ1-2; D is ambiguous. CDR3 length equals 13 residues. The V end lost 6 bases, the J end lost 3 bases, and 14 bases lay between the germline ends. Germline CDR1 and CDR2: DFQATT and SNEGSKA (reference sequence). The CDR3 region is CSAPASIDYGYTF. Here the CDR3 DNA reads TGCAGTGCCCCGGCCTCAATTGACTATGGCTACACCTTC.

The chain has TRBV27 and TRBJ2-7, with 9 bases fitting TRBD1. The V and J ends lost 6 bases and 5 bases, in that order; junction bases with no gene match: 14. Germline V gene lookup returns CDR1 MNHEY and CDR2 SMNVEV (reference sequence). The CDR3 is 16 amino acids. The CDR3 coding sequence is TGTGCCAGCAGCCCGGGGGTGGGACAGGGAGGCAACGAGCAGTACTTC. This gives the protein CASSPGVGQGGNEQYF.

The gene calls are TRBV7-9 and TRBJ2-7, with a possible D match to TRBD2 (5 bases). Germline loops: CDR1 SEHNR, CDR2 FQNEAQ (reference sequence). The ends were cut back, 0 bases at V and 9 bases at J, with 9 bases in the middle. The CDR3 spans 12 residues. This CDR3 is CASSLAEGRQYF. In DNA form, the CDR3 reads TGTGCCAGCAGCTTAGCCGAGGGCCGGCAGTACTTC.

The rearrangement joins TRBV20-1 to TRBJ2-3, with D possibly TRBD2 on 6 matching bases. V shed 1 base and J shed 0 bases, with 17 bases lying between them. In germline, CDR1 is DFQATT, CDR2 SNEGSKA (reference sequence). The CDR3 length is 17 residues. The CDR3 region has the DNA TGCAGTGCTAGAGCTGGGACTGGGCGGGGCAGCACAGATACGCAGTATTTT. This encodes CSARAGTGRGSTDTQYF.

The genes are TRBV15 and TRBJ2-1; D may match TRBD1 or TRBD2 (6 bases each). CDR1 LNHNV and CDR2 YYDKDF come from the germline V gene (reference sequence). Trimming shortened V by 9 bases and J by 1 base, and 22 bases separated the two germline ends. There are 17 residues in the CDR3. CDR3 DNA: TGTGCCACGGGGCGAGGATACGGGGGCCATTCCTACAATGAGCAGTTCTTC. This encodes CATGRGYGGHSYNEQFF.

This clonotype was picked up one time. The CDR3 nucleotides are TGTGCCTGGAGTGTAGGTGGAGCGGCGGATACGCAGTATTTT. Protein product: CAWSVGGAADTQYF. The chain carries TRBV30 and TRBJ2-3; tentative D call: TRBD2 (5 bases). Trimming removed 0 bases from V and 6 bases from J, with 13 bases in between. The length of the CDR3 is 14 residues. CDR1 and CDR2 from the germline V gene are GTSNPN and SVGIG (reference sequence).

CDR3 coding DNA: TGCAGTGCTAGCGTAGCGGGGAGCGGCGGGGAGCTGTTTTTT. Its translation is CSASVAGSGGELFF. V gene TRBV20-1 combines with J gene TRBJ2-2; 8 nucleotides agree with TRBD2. The CDR3 runs to 14 residues. From germline, CDR1 is DFQATT and CDR2 SNEGSKA (reference sequence). V lost 3 bases, J lost 7 bases, and 7 bases stayed unmatched.

This chain connects TRBV11-2 to TRBJ2-2; the D is unclear. V lost 5 bases to trimming and J lost 0 bases, with 13 bases between them. The CDR3 runs to 16 residues. Germline-derived CDR1 and CDR2 are SGHAT and FQNNGV. The CDR3 bases are TGTGCCAGCAGCCCATACATAATCTCGAACACCGGGGAGCTGTTTTTT. This encodes CASSPYIISNTGELFF.

The rearrangement links TRBV6-6 to TRBJ2-3, with D uncertain. V lost 0 bases and J lost 0, with 7 bases in between. This CDR3 has 15 amino acids. The germline V gene has CDR1 MNHNY and CDR2 SVGAGI (reference sequence). CDR3 protein: CASSYSTGSTDTQYF. Written as DNA, the CDR3 is TGTGCCAGCAGTTACTCAACCGGGAGCACAGATACGCAGTATTTT.

The chain carries TRBV20-1 and TRBJ2-7; TRBD1 is a possible D gene (6 bases). The V gene's germline CDR1 is DFQATT and CDR2 SNEGSKA (reference sequence). Trimming took 3 bases from V and 5 from J, leaving 11 bases between them. This CDR3 is built from 12 residues. The CDR3 region has the DNA TGCAGTGCTAGTCGCAGGGGTGACGAGCAGTACTTC. Amino acid sequence: CSASRRGDEQYF.